This T cell receptor beta chain was captured in a study of response to subunit inactivated influenza vaccine. Broader study findings: There was a suggestion from the authors that each seasonal influenza vaccination recruits few new T cells.

TCRdb independently ran MiXCR on the RT-PCR reads; one entry per CDR3 protein. Of 650,000 to 800,000 distinct CDR3 sequences in the sample, around 20% were seen once. The CDR3 contains 12 residues. Trimming took 0 bases from V and 7 from J, leaving 4 bases between them. Germline CDR1 and CDR2: LNHNV and YYDKDF (reference sequence). With regard to this clonotype: Antigen unknown.

This receptor was taken from a man aged 50 to 60 who received an inactivated influenza vaccine. The J gene is TRBJ1-3, the V gene TRBV15; D not certain. The specimen was PBMCs from blood, collected 4 to 6 days after vaccination. CDR3 sequence: CATSRDGNTIYF. The CDR3, as DNA: TGTGCCACCAGCAGAGATGGCAACACCATATATTTT.